Listed here are 22 T cell receptor beta chains from one sample, sequenced in a study of T cells in Graves' hyperthyroidism and ophthalmopathy. There were TCR beta CDR3 regions amplified from RNA transcripts. During a first-round RT-PCR of the TCR CDR3, the HTBI primer set was used. MiXCR, applied by TCRdb to the multiplex PCR reads, yields one record per CDR3 protein. The sample shows fewer than 600,000 distinct CDR3 sequences, over 13% of them seen only once. Sequenced sample: blood. Receptor source: a woman aged 18-29 years with Graves' hyperthyroidism.

A few counts support this clonotype. This may stem from a read error, because a much larger clone lies one nucleotide away. This chain joins TRBV6-1 and TRBJ1-1; unclear D gene. CDR3 length equals 11 residues. Per the germline V gene, CDR1 is MNHNS and CDR2 is SASEGT. The germline V and J ends were trimmed by 4 bases and 7 bases, with 7 bases remaining between them. The CDR3 bases are TGTGCCAGCAGTGGGGCAGTTGAAGCTTTCTTT. Translation: CASSGAVEAFF.

The chain is built from TRBV3-1 and TRBJ1-1; D is perhaps TRBD1 (5 bases). Germline V gene lookup returns CDR1 LGHDT and CDR2 YNNKEL (reference sequence). The CDR3 has 14 residues. V was clipped by 4 bases and J by 4 bases, with 13 bases between them. The CDR3 DNA sequence: TGTGCCAGCAGCCCCTGGGGGGGGTTCACTGAAGCTTTCTTT. Its translation is CASSPWGGFTEAFF.

This clonotype has a count of ten or more. The chain has TRBV11-2 and TRBJ2-3; 8 positions match TRBD2. Looked up from germline, CDR1 is SGHAT and CDR2 is FQNNGV. Trimming at V came to 5 bases and at J to 6 bases, leaving 7 bases not matched to a gene. CDR3 length equals 14 residues. Here the CDR3 reads CASSPSGRRDTQYF. DNA of the CDR3: TGTGCCAGCAGCCCAAGCGGGAGAAGGGATACGCAGTATTTT.

In this sample, this clonotype turned up many times. The V gene is TRBV3-1, the J gene TRBJ2-7; 8 bases are shared with TRBD1. The V gene end was trimmed by 4 bases and the J gene end by 1 base; junction bases not matched to a gene: 6. The CDR3 contains 15 residues. Germline CDR1 is LGHDT and CDR2 is YNNKEL (reference sequence). CDR3 DNA: TGTGCCAGCAGCCCCGGGACAGGCCCTTCCTACGAGCAGTACTTC. Translated, it gives CASSPGTGPSYEQYF.

This chain connects TRBV12-3 or TRBV12-4 to TRBJ2-1, with 9 bases fitting TRBD2. The CDR3 is 17 amino acids. V lost 3 bases and J lost 5; bases outside the gene matches: 11. Here the CDR3 reads CASSLDLAGFGDNEQFF. The CDR3 DNA sequence: TGTGCCAGCAGTTTGGATCTAGCGGGATTCGGGGACAATGAGCAGTTCTTC.

The chain employs TRBV7-9 and TRBJ2-3; 14 bases match TRBD2. With V trimmed by 4 bases and J by 2 bases, 14 bases remained unmatched. CDR3 size: 20 residues. From germline, CDR1 is SEHNR and CDR2 FQNEAQ (reference sequence). The CDR3 DNA reads TGTGCCAGCAGCTCGGGGCCGAAGTTGGGACTAGCGGGAGACACAGATACGCAGTATTTT. Amino acid sequence: CASSSGPKLGLAGDTDTQYF.

The V and J genes are TRBV14 and TRBJ2-7; no reliable D call. V was cut by 0 bases and J by 0 bases, with 9 bases left in between. Germline V gene lookup returns CDR1 SGHDN and CDR2 FVKESK. The CDR3 runs 15 residues. CDR3 region: CASSQDSRYSYEQYF. The CDR3 nucleotides read TGTGCCAGCAGCCAAGACTCCCGCTACTCCTACGAGCAGTACTTC.

This clonotype was counted ten times or more. The chain combines TRBV11-2 with TRBJ2-6; 7 nucleotides agree with TRBD1. The V gene's germline CDR1 is SGHAT and CDR2 FQNNGV. Trimming cost V 4 bases and J 4 bases; bases outside gene matches: 1. This CDR3 is 14 amino acids long. DNA for the CDR3: TGTGCCAGCAGCTCGGGACAGGGGGCCAACGTCCTGACTTTC. Encoded protein: CASSSGQGANVLTF.

This clonotype occurred a few times. V usage is TRBV12-3 or TRBV12-4 and J usage is TRBJ1-2; no firm D call. The CDR3 is made up of 16 amino acids. Trimming removed 7 bases from V and 7 bases from J, with 25 bases in between. This CDR3 reads CASKTSMGPSLGGYTF. The DNA for the CDR3 is TGTGCCAGCAAGACTTCTATGGGTCCCTCCTTAGGTGGCTACACCTTC.

This clonotype was counted ten times or more. The rearrangement joins TRBV30 to TRBJ1-2; 7 bases are a match to TRBD1. The CDR3 runs to 17 residues. Germline loops: CDR1 GTSNPN, CDR2 SVGIG (reference sequence). Trimming at V came to 0 bases and at J to 7 bases, leaving 17 bases not matched to a gene. The CDR3 spells CAWSVQMGTASTGGYTF. The CDR3 bases are TGTGCCTGGAGTGTACAAATGGGGACAGCGTCTACGGGTGGCTACACCTTC.

The table lists this clonotype with many counts. The V and J genes are TRBV2 and TRBJ1-2; the D is unclear. The CDR3 has 16 amino acids. The ends were cut back, 4 bases at V and 6 bases at J, with 21 bases in the middle. Germline V gene data show CDR1 as SNHLY and CDR2 as FYNNEI. CDR3 coding DNA: TGTGCCAGCAGTGGAGGGCCCCCGGAGACCCTCAATGGCTACACCTTC. As protein: CASSGGPPETLNGYTF.

This clonotype appeared many times. The chain combines TRBV18 with TRBJ2-7, with TRBD2 as a possible D gene (5 bases). CDR3 length: 13 residues. V gave up 4 bases and J gave up 2 bases, with 9 bases separating them. Germline CDR1 reads KGHSH; CDR2 reads LQKENI. The CDR3 DNA follows: TGTGCCAGCTCACTAGCCGGGACCTACGAGCAGTACTTC. Its translation is CASSLAGTYEQYF. Full variable domain (outside the CDR3, taken from reference TRBV18 and TRBJ2-7): NAGVMQNPRHLVRRRGQEARLRCSPMKGHSHVYWYRQLPEEGLKFMVYLQKENIIDESGMPKERFSAEFPKEGPSILRIQQVVRGDSAAYFCASSLAGTYEQYFGPGTRLTVT.

There are a few counts of this clonotype. The chain links TRBV15 to TRBJ2-6; 8 nucleotides align to TRBD2. Germline loops: CDR1 LNHNV, CDR2 YYDKDF (reference sequence). The CDR3 runs 16 residues. Trimming removed 5 bases from V and 0 bases from J; junction bases left unmatched: 3. As DNA, the CDR3 is TGTGCCACCAGCGTCGGGGGGGACTCTGGGGCCAACGTCCTGACTTTC. It is translated as CATSVGGDSGANVLTF.

This clonotype showed up many times. For the CDR3, the DNA is TGTGCCACCTCAGATAACACAGATACGCAGTATTTT. This gives the protein CATSDNTDTQYF. The chain is built from TRBV10-3 and TRBJ2-3; D ambiguous. The CDR3 loop spans 12 amino acids. Trimming cost V 10 bases and J 2 bases, with 10 bases left between them. CDR1 and CDR2 (germline): ENHRY, SYGVKD.

The V gene is TRBV29-1, the J gene TRBJ2-1, with unresolved D. This CDR3 spans 11 amino acids. CDR1 is SQVTM, CDR2 ANQGSEA, per germline. CDR3 nucleotide sequence: TGCGGGCATGACCGCCTAAATGAGCAGTTCTTC. Protein sequence: CGHDRLNEQFF.

This clonotype was detected ten times or more. This sequence joins TRBV29-1 and TRBJ2-5; TRBD1 agrees at 12 bases. After removal of 6 bases from V and 4 bases from J, the junction contained 9 bases not matched to a gene. Per the germline V gene, CDR1 is SQVTM and CDR2 is ANQGSEA. There are 15 residues in the CDR3. The CDR3 bases are TGCAGCGTCAGGTCGGGACAGGGGGCAGTAGAGACCCAGTACTTC. Protein: CSVRSGQGAVETQYF.

This clonotype was seen ten or more times. The rearrangement uses TRBV18 and TRBJ2-7; D uncertain. This CDR3 has 14 residues. Trimming left V 0 bases short and J 1 base short, with 7 bases between. Germline V lookup: CDR1 KGHSH, CDR2 LQKENI. The CDR3 reads CASSPPGISYEQYV. The CDR3 DNA follows: TGTGCCAGCTCACCACCGGGGATATCCTACGAGCAGTACGTC.

This clonotype was recorded many times. The chain joins TRBV5-6 to TRBJ2-7; 8 nucleotides line up with TRBD1. The CDR3 runs 16 residues. Trimming at V came to 2 bases and at J to 3 bases, leaving 10 bases not matched to a gene. From germline, CDR1 is SGHDT and CDR2 YYEEEE. The CDR3 loop is CASSFNGDRRFYEQYV. The CDR3 bases are TGTGCCAGCAGCTTCAACGGGGACAGGAGATTCTACGAGCAGTACGTC.

In regard to this clonotype: A junction end diverges from the germline sequence, so it may reflect a read error. The chain links TRBV4-2 to TRBJ1-2; TRBD1 agrees at 7 bases. Germline loops: CDR1 LGHNA, CDR2 YNFKEQ. This CDR3 contains 16 residues. The chain's CDR3 is CASNQVEDRINYGYTF. CDR3 nucleotides: TGTGCCAGCAACCAAGTGGAGGACAGGATTAACTATGGCTACACCTTC.

This clonotype was counted ten times or more. V is TRBV4-1 and J is TRBJ1-5, with no clear D. This CDR3 is 13 amino acids long. The germline V gene has CDR1 MGHRA and CDR2 YSYEKL. Trimming shortened V by 5 bases and J by 10 bases, and 15 bases separated the two germline ends. The DNA of the CDR3 is TGCGCCAGCAGCGGTGACGGACGCGAACCCCAGCATTTT. It translates to CASSGDGREPQHF.

This clonotype was seen many times. The chain recombines TRBV19 with TRBJ2-3, with 8 bases lining up with TRBD1. CDR1 and CDR2 from the germline V gene are LNHDA and SQIVND (reference sequence). This CDR3 has 17 residues. J lost 0 bases, V lost 0 bases, and 5 bases had no gene match. CDR3 amino acids: CASSIDRRTGSTDTQYF. In DNA, the CDR3 is TGTGCCAGTAGTATAGACCGTCGGACAGGGAGCACAGATACGCAGTATTTT.

This clonotype was counted at least ten times. The J gene is TRBJ1-5, the V gene TRBV3-1; D gene unclear. CDR1 is LGHDT and CDR2 is YNNKEL in the germline V gene (reference sequence). V lost 0 bases to trimming and J lost 2 bases, with 8 bases between them. This CDR3 has 15 amino acids. The CDR3 DNA follows: TGTGCCAGCAGCCAAGATTCCCAGGGCAATCAGCCCCAGCATTTT. Amino acid sequence: CASSQDSQGNQPQHF.